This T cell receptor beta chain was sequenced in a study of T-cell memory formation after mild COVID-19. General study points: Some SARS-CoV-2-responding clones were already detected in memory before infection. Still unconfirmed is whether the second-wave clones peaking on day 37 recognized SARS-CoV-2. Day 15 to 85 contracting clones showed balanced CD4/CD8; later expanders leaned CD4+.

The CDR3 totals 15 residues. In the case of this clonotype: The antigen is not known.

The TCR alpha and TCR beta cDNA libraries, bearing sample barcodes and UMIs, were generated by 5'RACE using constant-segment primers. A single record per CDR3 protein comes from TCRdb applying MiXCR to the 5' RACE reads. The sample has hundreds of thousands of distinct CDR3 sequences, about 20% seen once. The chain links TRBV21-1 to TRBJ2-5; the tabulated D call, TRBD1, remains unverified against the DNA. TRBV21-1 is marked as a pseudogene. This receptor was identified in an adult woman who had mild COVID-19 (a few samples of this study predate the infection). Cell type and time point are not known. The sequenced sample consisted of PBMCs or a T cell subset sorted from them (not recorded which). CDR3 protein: CASSKGRDRQETQYF. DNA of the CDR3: TGTGCCAGCAGCAAAGGCCGGGACAGGCAAGAGACCCAGTACTTC.